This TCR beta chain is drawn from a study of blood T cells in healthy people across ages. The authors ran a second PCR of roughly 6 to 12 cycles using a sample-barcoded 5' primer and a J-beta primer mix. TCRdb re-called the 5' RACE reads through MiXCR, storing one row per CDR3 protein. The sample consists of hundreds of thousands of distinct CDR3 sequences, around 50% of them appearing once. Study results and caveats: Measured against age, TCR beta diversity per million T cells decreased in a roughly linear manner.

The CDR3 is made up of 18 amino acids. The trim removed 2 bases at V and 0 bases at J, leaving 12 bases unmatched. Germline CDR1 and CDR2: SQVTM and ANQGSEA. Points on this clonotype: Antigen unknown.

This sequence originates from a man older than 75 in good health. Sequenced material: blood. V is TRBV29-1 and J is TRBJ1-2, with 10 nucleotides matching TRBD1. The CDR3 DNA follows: TGCAGCGTTGAAAGTCCGTGGGACAGGGGAGGTGCTAACTATGGCTACACCTTC. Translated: CSVESPWDRGGANYGYTF.